The present T cell receptor beta chain was sequenced within a study of response to subunit inactivated influenza vaccine. Study outcomes and limitations: Authors suggested each seasonal influenza vaccination recruits few new T cells.

TCRdb reprocessed the RT-PCR reads via MiXCR and lists one record per CDR3 protein. Here the sample spans about 780,000 distinct CDR3 sequences, roughly 20% being singletons. The CDR3 runs 15 residues. With 4 bases clipped from V and 8 bases from J, the junction kept 12 bases outside the gene matches. CDR1 is SGHRS and CDR2 is YFSETQ in the germline V gene. This clonotype was counted between two and nine times. What it binds is not known. The origin of this receptor is a man in his forties or fifties who received an inactivated influenza vaccine. The genes are TRBV5-1 and TRBJ2-1, with TRBD2 matching 7 bases. The sample here was PBMCs from blood, taken roughly 5 days after vaccination. CDR3 DNA: TGCGCCAGCAGCCCAGGACTAGACGCATCCTATGAGCAGTTCTTC. Its protein is CASSPGLDASYEQFF.